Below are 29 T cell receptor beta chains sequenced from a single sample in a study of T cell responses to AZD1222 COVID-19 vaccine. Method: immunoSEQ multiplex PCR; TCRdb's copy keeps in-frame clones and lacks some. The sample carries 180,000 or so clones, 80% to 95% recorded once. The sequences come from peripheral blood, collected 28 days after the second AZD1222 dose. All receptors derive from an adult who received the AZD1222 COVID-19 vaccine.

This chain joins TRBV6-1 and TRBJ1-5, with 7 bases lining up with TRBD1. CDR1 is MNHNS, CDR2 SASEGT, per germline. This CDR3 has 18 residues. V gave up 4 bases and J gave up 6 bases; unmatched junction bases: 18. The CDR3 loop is CASSAPGGTFRRGQPQHF. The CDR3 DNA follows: TGTGCCAGCAGTGCCCCAGGGGGGACATTCAGGAGGGGTCAGCCCCAGCATTTT.

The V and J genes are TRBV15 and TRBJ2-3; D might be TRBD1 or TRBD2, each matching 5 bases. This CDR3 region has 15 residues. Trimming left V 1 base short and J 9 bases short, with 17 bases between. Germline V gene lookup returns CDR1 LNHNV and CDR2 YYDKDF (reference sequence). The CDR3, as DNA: TGTGCCACCAGCAGAGTGGGGACCCCCCGCGGGACGCAGTATTTT. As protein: CATSRVGTPRGTQYF.

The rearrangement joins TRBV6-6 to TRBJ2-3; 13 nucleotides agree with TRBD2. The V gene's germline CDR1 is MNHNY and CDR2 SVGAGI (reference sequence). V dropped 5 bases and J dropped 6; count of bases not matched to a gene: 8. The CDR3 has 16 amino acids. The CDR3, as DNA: TGTGCCAGCAGTCGACTAGCGGGAGGCCTCATGGATACGCAGTATTTT. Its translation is CASSRLAGGLMDTQYF.

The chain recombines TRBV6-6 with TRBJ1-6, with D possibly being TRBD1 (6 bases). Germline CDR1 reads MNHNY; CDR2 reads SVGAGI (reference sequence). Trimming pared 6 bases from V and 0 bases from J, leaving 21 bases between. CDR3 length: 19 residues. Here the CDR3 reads CASSSSGGLLSSYNSPLHF. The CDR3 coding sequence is TGTGCCAGCAGCTCCAGCGGGGGGCTTTTGAGCTCCTATAATTCACCCCTCCACTTT.

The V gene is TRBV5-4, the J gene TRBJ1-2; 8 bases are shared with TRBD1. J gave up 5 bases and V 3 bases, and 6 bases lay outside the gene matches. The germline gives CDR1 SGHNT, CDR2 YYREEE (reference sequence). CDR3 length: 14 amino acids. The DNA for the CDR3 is TGTGCCAGCAGCTGGGACAGGCTCATATATGGCTACACCTTC. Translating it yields CASSWDRLIYGYTF.

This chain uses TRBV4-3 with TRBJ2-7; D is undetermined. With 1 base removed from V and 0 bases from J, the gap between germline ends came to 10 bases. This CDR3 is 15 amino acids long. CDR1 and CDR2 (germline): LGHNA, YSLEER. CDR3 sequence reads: CASSQVLSTSYEQYF. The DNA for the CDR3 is TGCGCCAGCAGCCAAGTCCTATCCACCTCCTACGAGCAGTACTTC.

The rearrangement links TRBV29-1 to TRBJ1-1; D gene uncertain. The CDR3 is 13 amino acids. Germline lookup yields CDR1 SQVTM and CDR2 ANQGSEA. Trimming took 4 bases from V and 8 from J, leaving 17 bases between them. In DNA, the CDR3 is TGCAGCGTTGGTGCGGGAGAGGTGAGGGAAGCTTTCTTT. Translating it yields CSVGAGEVREAFF.

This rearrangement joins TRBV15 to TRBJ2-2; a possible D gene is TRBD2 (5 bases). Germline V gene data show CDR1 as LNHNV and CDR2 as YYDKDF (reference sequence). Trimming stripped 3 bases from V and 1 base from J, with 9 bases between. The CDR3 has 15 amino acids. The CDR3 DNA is TGTGCCACCAGCAGGGACTGGGGGAACACCGGGGAGCTGTTTTTT. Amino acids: CATSRDWGNTGELFF.

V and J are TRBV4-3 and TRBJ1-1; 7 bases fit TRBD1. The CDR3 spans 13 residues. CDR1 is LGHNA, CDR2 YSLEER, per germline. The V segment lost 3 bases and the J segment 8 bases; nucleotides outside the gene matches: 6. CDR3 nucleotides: TGCGCCAGCAGCCAGAACAGGGGTTTAGAAGCTTTCTTT. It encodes CASSQNRGLEAFF.

CDR3: CASSSSGTTGELFF. DNA of the CDR3: TGTGCCAGCAGCTCGAGCGGGACCACCGGGGAGCTGTTTTTT. The rearrangement uses TRBV3-1 (or the pseudogene TRBV3-2) and TRBJ2-2; TRBD2 agrees at 7 bases. Trimming removed 5 bases from V and 4 bases from J; junction bases left unmatched: 4. The germline V gene encodes CDR1 LGHDT and CDR2 YNNKEL (reference sequence). This CDR3 is 14 amino acids long.

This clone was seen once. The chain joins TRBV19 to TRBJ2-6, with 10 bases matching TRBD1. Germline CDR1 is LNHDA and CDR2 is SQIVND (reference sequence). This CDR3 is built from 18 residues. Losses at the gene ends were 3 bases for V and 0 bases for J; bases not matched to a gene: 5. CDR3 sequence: CASSILGQGHSGANVLTF. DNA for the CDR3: TGTGCCAGTAGTATTTTGGGACAGGGGCACTCTGGGGCCAACGTCCTGACTTTC. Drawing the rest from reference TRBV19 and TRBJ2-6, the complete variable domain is DGGITQSPKYLFRKEGQNVTLSCEQNLNHDAMYWYRQDPGQGLRLIYYSQIVNDFQKGDIAEGYSVSREKKESFPLTVTSAQKNPTAFYLCASSILGQGHSGANVLTFGAGSRLTVL.

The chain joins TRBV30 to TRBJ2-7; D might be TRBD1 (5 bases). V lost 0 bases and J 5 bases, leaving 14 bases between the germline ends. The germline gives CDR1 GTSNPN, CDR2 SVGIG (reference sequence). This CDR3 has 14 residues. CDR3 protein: CAWSVRAGNDEQYF. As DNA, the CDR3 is TGTGCCTGGAGTGTAAGGGCAGGGAATGACGAGCAGTACTTC. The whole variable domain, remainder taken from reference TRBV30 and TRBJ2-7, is SQTIHQWPATLVQPVGSPLSLECTVEGTSNPNLYWYRQAAGRGLQLLFYSVGIGQISSEVPQNLSASRPQDRQFILSSKKLLLSDSGFYLCAWSVRAGNDEQYFGPGTRLTVT.

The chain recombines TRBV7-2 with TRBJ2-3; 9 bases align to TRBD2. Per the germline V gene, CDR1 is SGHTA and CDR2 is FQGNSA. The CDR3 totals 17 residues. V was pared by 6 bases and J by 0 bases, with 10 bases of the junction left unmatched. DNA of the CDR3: TGTGCCAGCAGACCCCCTAGCGGGAAAACTAGCACAGATACGCAGTATTTT. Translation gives CASRPPSGKTSTDTQYF.

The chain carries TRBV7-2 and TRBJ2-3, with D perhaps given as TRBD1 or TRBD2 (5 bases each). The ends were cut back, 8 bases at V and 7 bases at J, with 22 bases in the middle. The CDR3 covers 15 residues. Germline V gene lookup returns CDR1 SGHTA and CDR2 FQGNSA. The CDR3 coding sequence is TGTGCCAGCCTCCGGACCTTGACGGGGCCACATACGCAGTATTTT. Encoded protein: CASLRTLTGPHTQYF.

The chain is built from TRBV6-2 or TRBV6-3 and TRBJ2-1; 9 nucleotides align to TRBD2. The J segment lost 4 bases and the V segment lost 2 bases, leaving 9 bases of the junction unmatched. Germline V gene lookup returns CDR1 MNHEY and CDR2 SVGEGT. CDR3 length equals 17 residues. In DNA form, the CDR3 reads TGTGCCAGCAGTTACGATCGGCTAGCGGGGACTTACAATGAGCAGTTCTTC. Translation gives CASSYDRLAGTYNEQFF.

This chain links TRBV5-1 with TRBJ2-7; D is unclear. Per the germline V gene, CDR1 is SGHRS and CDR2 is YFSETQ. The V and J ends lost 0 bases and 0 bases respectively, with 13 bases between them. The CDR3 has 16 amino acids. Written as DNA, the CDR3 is TGCGCCAGCAGCTTGGCCCCGACATCGAACTCCTACGAGCAGTACTTC. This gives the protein CASSLAPTSNSYEQYF. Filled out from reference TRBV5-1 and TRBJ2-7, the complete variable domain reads KAGVTQTPRYLIKTRGQQVTLSCSPISGHRSVSWYQQTPGQGLQFLFEYFSETQRNKGNFPGRFSGRQFSNSRSEMNVSTLELGDSALYLCASSLAPTSNSYEQYFGPGTRLTVT.

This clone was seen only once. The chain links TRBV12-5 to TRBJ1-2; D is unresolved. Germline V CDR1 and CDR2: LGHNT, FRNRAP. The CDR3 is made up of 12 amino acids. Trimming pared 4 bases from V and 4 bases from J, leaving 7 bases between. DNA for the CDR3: TGTGCTAGTGGTTCTGTGGCCTATGGCTACACCTTC. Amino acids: CASGSVAYGYTF.

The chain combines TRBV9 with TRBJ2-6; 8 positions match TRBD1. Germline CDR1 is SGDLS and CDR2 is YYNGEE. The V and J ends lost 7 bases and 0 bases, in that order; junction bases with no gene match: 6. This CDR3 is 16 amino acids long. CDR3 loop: CASATGVSSGANVLTF. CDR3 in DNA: TGTGCCAGCGCGACAGGGGTAAGCTCTGGGGCCAACGTCCTGACTTTC. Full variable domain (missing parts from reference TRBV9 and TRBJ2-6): DSGVTQTPKHLITATGQRVTLRCSPRSGDLSVYWYQQSLDQGLQFLIQYYNGEERAKGNILERFSAQQFPDLHSELNLSSLELGDSALYFCASATGVSSGANVLTFGAGSRLTVL.

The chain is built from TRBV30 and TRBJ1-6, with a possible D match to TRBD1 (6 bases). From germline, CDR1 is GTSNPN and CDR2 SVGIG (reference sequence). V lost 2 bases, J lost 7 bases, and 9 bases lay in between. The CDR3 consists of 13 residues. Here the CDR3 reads CAWSTGPNSPLHF. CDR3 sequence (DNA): TGTGCCTGGAGTACAGGGCCAAATTCACCCCTCCACTTT.

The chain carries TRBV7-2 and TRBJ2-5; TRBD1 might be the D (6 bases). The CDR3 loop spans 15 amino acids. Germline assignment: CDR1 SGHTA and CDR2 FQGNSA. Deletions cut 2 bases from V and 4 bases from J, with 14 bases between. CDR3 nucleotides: TGTGCCAGCAGCTTACAGGGGCATGTAGGAGAGACCCAGTACTTC. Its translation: CASSLQGHVGETQYF. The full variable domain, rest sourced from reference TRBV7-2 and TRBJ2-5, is GAGVSQSPSNKVTEKGKDVELRCDPISGHTALYWYRQSLGQGLEFLIYFQGNSAPDKSGLPSDRFSAERTGGSVSTLTIQRTQQEDSAVYLCASSLQGHVGETQYFGPGTRLLVL.

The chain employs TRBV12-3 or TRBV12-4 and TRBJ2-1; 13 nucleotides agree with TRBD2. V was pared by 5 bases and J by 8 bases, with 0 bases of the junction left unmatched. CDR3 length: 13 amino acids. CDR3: CASSGLAGDEQFF. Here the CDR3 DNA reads TGTGCCAGCAGTGGACTAGCGGGAGATGAGCAGTTCTTC.

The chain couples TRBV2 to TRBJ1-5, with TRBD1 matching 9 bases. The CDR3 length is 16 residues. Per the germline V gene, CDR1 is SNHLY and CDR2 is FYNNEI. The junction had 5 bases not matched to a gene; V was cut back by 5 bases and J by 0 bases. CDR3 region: CASSKGTGNSNQPQHF. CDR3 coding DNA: TGTGCCAGCAGTAAAGGGACAGGGAATAGCAATCAGCCCCAGCATTTT.

CDR3 sequence reads: CASRRSGSVSNTGELFF. CDR3 coding DNA: TGCGCCAGCCGGAGGAGCGGGAGTGTTTCGAACACCGGGGAGCTGTTTTTT. This chain links TRBV5-1 with TRBJ2-2, with 8 bases matching TRBD2. Germline lookup yields CDR1 SGHRS and CDR2 YFSETQ. The CDR3 covers 17 residues. V was clipped by 7 bases and J by 0 bases; unmatched bases: 11.

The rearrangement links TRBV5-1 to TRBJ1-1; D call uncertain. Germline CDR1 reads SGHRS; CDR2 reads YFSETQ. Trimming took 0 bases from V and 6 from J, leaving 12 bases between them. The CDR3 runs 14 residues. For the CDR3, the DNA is TGCGCCAGCAGCTTGGTGACAACGGCCTCTGAAGCTTTCTTT. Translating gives CASSLVTTASEAFF.

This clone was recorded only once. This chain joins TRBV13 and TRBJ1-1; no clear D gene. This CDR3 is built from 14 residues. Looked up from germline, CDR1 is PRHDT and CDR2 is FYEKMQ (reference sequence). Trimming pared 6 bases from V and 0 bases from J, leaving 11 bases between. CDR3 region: CASRVKGMNTEAFF. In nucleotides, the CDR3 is TGTGCCAGCAGGGTAAAGGGAATGAACACTGAAGCTTTCTTT.

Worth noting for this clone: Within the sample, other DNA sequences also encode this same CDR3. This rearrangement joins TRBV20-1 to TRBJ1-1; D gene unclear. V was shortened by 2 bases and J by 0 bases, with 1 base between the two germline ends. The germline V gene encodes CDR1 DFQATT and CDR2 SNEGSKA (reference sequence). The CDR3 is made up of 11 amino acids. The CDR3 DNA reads TGCAGTGCTAGACTGAACACTGAAGCTTTCTTT. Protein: CSARLNTEAFF.

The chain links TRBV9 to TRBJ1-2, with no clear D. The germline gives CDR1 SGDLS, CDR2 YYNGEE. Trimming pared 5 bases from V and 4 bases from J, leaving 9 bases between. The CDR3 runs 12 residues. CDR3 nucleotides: TGTGCCAGCAGAGACCAGGTCTATGGCTACACCTTC. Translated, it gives CASRDQVYGYTF.

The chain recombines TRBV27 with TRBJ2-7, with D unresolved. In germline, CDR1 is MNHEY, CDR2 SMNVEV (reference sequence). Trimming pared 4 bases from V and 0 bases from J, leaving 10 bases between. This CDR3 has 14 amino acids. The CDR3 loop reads CASSSPADSYEQYF. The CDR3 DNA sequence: TGTGCCAGCAGTTCACCGGCGGACTCCTACGAGCAGTACTTC.

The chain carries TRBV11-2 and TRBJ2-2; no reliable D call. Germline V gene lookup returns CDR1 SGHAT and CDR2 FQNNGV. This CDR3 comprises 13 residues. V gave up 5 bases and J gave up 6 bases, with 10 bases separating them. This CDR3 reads CASSLRWSGELFF. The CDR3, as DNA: TGTGCCAGCAGCCTAAGATGGTCCGGGGAGCTGTTTTTT.